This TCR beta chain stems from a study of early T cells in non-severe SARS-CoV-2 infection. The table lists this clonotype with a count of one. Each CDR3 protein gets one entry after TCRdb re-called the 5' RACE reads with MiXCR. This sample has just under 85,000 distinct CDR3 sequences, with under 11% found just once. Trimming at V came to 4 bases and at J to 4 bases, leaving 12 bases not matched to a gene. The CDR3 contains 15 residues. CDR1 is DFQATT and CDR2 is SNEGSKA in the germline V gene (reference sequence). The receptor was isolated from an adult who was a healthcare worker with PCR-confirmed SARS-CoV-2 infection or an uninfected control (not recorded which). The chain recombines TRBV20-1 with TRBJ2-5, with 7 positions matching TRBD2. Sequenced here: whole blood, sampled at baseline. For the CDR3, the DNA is TGCAGTGCTATCCCCCGGGGCGGGAGCGGAGAGACCCAGTACTTC. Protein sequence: CSAIPRGGSGETQYF.